A selection of T cell receptor beta chains follows, all from one sample in a study of vaccination effects on CD4 cells after COVID-19. Produced via immunoSEQ multiplex PCR; TCRdb's table is partial and in-frame only. The sample holds tens of thousands of clones, 81% seen once. No antigen has been identified for these receptors. Source: CD4+ T cells from PBMCs cultured with SARS-CoV-2 spike peptides, taken after COVID-19 vaccination. These TCRs come from a human donor who received a COVID-19 vaccine. Some clones in this sample may be carry-over from other donors' samples. CDR3s include the opening cysteine and the closing phenylalanine or tryptophan. The D gene is left open where the match is weak. The listing skips clone size in some rows; elsewhere it reads once, few, many or a size class.

j_call: TRBJ2-2
clone_size: NA
v_call: TRBV11-2
d_call: TRBD2
cdr3_aa: CASRYGRGMAGELFF
cdr3_nt: TGTGCCAGCAGGTACGGGAGGGGCATGGCCGGGGAGCTGTTTTTT

j_call: TRBJ2-6
clone_size: NA
v_call: TRBV5-1
d_call: NA
cdr3_aa: CASSIYSGANVLTF
cdr3_nt: TGCGCCAGCTCGATCTACTCTGGGGCCAACGTCCTGACTTTC

j_call: TRBJ2-2
clone_size: NA
v_call: TRBV4-3
d_call: NA
cdr3_aa: CASSPRRETGELFF
cdr3_nt: TGCGCCAGCAGCCCCCGCCGAGAGACCGGGGAGCTGTTTTTT

j_call: TRBJ2-2
clone_size: once
v_call: TRBV6-5
d_call: TRBD2
cdr3_aa: CASSYSRTSSAGELFF
cdr3_nt: TGTGCCAGCAGTTACTCCCGGACTAGCAGCGCCGGGGAGCTGTTTTTT

j_call: TRBJ2-2
clone_size: once
v_call: TRBV4-1
d_call: TRBD1
cdr3_aa: CASSHPGTGTGELFF
cdr3_nt: TGCGCCAGCAGCCACCCGGGGACAGGGACCGGGGAGCTGTTTTTT

j_call: TRBJ1-2
clone_size: NA
v_call: TRBV7-8
d_call: TRBD1
cdr3_aa: CASSSEKGQGHYGYTF
cdr3_nt: TGTGCCAGCAGCTCAGAGAAAGGACAGGGGCACTATGGCTACACCTTC

j_call: TRBJ1-2
clone_size: NA
v_call: TRBV19
d_call: TRBD1
cdr3_aa: CASSGDSLPYGYTF
cdr3_nt: TGTGCCAGTAGTGGGGACAGTCTACCCTATGGCTACACCTTC

j_call: TRBJ2-2
clone_size: NA
v_call: TRBV5-1
d_call: TRBD1
cdr3_aa: CASSVGTGDLTGELFF
cdr3_nt: TGCGCCAGCAGCGTTGGTACAGGGGATCTCACCGGGGAGCTGTTTTTT

j_call: TRBJ1-5
clone_size: medium-sized
v_call: TRBV6-5
d_call: TRBD1
cdr3_aa: CASSSLGQGGNQPQHF
cdr3_nt: TGTGCCAGCAGTTCCCTGGGACAGGGGGGGAATCAGCCCCAGCATTTT

j_call: TRBJ2-3
clone_size: NA
v_call: TRBV11-2
d_call: TRBD2
cdr3_aa: CASSSPTSGTDTQYF
cdr3_nt: TGTGCCAGCAGCTCCCCGACTAGCGGCACAGATACGCAGTATTTT

j_call: TRBJ2-3
clone_size: NA
v_call: TRBV12-3/TRBV12-4
d_call: NA
cdr3_aa: CASRLSDTQYF
cdr3_nt: TGTGCCAGCCGACTATCGGATACGCAGTATTTT